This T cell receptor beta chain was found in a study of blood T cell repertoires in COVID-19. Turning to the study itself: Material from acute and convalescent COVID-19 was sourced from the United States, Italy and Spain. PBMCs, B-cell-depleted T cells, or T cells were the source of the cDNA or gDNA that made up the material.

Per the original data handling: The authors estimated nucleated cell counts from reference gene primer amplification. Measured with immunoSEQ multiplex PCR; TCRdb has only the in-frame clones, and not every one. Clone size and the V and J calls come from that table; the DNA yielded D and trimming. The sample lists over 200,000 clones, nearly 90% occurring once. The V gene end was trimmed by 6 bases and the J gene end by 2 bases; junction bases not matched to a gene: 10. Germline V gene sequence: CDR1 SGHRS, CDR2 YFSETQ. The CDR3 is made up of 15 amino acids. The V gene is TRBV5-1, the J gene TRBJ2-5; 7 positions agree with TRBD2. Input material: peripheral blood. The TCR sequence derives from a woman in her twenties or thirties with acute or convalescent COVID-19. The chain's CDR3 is CASTLGGGTQETQYF. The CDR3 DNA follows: TGCGCCAGCACCCTGGGGGGAGGGACTCAAGAGACCCAGTACTTC.